Listed below are T cell receptor beta chains from one sample, sequenced in a study of T cells expressing NK-cell markers. No DNA is given; TCRdb re-called the 5' RACE reads and lists each CDR3 protein once. The table for this sample gives under 200,000 distinct CDR3 sequences. Sequences were obtained from blood T cells: a sorted CD56 or NKG2C T cell subset, CD4+ or CD8+ T cells, or bulk PBMC T cells (not recorded which). The receptors here all came from a woman between 18 and 70 years old in good health. Each CDR3 is given with its conserved first and last residue.

V	J	CDR3
TRBV24-1	TRBJ2-5	CATSEGRLAVETQYF
TRBV6-5	TRBJ2-4	CASSIDGAKNIQYF
TRBV3-1	TRBJ2-3	CASSPTGLDTQYF
TRBV7-8	TRBJ1-6	CASSLAGTWNSPLHF
TRBV7-3	TRBJ1-2	CASSGPGGGDGYTF
TRBV3-1	TRBJ2-5	CASSQDRIAGLKETQYF
TRBV7-9	TRBJ2-5	CASSFGYPAETQYF
TRBV15	TRBJ2-3	CATSSQLLADTQYF
TRBV7-9	TRBJ2-3	CASSFSGGTDTQYF
TRBV11-1	TRBJ2-5	CASRSLAGAQETQYF
TRBV19	TRBJ1-2	CASSYRAGQGSYGYTF
TRBV5-1	TRBJ1-2	CASSVQDSNYGYTF
TRBV9	TRBJ2-3	CASSVSALFTDTQYF
TRBV12-3/TRBV12-4	TRBJ2-2	CASSFWSSDTGELFF
TRBV6-5	TRBJ1-5	CASSYGTGNNQPQHF